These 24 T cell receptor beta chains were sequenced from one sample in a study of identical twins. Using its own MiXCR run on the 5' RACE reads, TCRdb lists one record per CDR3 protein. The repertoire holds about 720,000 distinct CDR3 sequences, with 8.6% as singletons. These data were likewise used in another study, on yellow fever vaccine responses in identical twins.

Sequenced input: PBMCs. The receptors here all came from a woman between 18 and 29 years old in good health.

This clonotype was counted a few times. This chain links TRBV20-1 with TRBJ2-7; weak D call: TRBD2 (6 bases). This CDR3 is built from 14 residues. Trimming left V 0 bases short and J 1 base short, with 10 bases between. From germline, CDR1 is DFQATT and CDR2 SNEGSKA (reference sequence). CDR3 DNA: TGCAGTGCTAGAGATCGGGGGAGGTCCTACGAGCAGTACTTC. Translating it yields CSARDRGRSYEQYF.

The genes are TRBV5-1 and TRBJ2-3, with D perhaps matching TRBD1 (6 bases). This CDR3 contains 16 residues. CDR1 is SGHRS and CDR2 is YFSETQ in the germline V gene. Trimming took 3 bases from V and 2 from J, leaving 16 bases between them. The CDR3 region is CASSWADSPLTDTQYF. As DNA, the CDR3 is TGCGCCAGCAGCTGGGCGGACAGTCCCCTCACAGATACGCAGTATTTT.

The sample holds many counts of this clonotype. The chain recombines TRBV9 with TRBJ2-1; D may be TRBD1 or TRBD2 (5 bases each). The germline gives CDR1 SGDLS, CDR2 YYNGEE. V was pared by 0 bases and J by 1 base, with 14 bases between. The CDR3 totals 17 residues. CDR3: CASSVDGTEYSYNEQFF. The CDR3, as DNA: TGTGCCAGCAGCGTAGACGGGACGGAATATTCCTACAATGAGCAGTTCTTC.

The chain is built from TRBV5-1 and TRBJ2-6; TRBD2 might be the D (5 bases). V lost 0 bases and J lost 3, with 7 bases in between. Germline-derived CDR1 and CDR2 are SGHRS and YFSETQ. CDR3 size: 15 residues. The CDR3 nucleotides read TGCGCCAGCAGCTTGGAGGGAGTTGGGGCCAACGTCCTGACTTTC. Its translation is CASSLEGVGANVLTF.

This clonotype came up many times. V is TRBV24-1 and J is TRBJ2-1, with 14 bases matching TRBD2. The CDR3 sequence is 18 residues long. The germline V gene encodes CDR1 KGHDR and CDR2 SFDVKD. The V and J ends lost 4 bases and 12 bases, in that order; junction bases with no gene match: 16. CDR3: CATSDHTGGLAGDALQFF. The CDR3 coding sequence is TGTGCCACCAGTGACCACACAGGGGGACTAGCGGGAGACGCCCTGCAGTTCTTC.

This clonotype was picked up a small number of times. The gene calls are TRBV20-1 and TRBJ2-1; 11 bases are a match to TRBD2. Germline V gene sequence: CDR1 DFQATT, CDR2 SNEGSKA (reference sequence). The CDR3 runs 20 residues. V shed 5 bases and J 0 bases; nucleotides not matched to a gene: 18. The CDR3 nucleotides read TGCAGTGCTCCTGCCCTTCGGACTAGCGGGCTAAACCTCTCCTACAATGAGCAGTTCTTC. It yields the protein CSAPALRTSGLNLSYNEQFF.

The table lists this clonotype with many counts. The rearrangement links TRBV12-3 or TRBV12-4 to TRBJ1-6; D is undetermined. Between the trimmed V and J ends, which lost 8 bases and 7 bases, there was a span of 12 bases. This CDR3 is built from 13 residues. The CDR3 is CASALGRNSPLHF. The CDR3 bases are TGTGCCAGCGCGTTGGGGAGAAATTCACCCCTCCACTTT.

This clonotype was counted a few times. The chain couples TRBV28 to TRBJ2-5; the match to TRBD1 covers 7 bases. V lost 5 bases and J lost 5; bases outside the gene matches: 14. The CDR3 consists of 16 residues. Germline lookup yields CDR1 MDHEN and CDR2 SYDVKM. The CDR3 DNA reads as TGTGCCAGCAGTCCAATAGACAGGGTCACAAGGGAGACCCAGTACTTC. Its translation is CASSPIDRVTRETQYF.

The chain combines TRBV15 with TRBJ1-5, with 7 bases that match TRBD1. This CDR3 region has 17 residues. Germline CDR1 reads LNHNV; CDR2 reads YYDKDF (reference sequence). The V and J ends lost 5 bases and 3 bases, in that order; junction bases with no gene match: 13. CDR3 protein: CATSVTKGGQFNQPQHF. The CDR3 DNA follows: TGTGCCACCAGCGTAACTAAAGGGGGCCAGTTCAATCAGCCCCAGCATTTT.

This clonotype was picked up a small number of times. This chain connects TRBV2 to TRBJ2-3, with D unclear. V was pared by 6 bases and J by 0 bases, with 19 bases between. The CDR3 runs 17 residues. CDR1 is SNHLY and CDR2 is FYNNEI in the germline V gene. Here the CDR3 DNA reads TGTGCCAGCAGAGCCTACTCCTCCGTTACTAGCACAGATACGCAGTATTTT. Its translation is CASRAYSSVTSTDTQYF.

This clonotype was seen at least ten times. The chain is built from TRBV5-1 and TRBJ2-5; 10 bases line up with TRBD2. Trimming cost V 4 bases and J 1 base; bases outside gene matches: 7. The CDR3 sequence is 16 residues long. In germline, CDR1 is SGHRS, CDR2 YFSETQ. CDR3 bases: TGCGCCAGCAGCCTGCTAGCGGGGGAAATCCAAGAGACCCAGTACTTC. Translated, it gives CASSLLAGEIQETQYF.

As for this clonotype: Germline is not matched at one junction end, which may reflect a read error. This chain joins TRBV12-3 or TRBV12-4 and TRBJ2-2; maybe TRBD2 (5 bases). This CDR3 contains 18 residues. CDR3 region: CAISLPSGGYLPHGELFF. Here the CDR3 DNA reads TGTGCCATCAGTTTACCGAGCGGAGGATACCTACCCCACGGGGAGCTGTTTTTT.

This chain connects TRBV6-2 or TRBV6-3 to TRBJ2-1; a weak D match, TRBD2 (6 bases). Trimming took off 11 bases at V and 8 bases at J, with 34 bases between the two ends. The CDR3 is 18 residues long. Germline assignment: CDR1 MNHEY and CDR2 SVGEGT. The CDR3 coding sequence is TGTGCCGTCGCGGAAGATTACGGGAGAGGTGGTTTAGAGTATGAGCAGTTCTTC. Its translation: CAVAEDYGRGGLEYEQFF.

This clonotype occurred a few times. CDR3 bases: TGTGCCAGTAGTTGGGCCAGGGGTCAAGAGACCCAGTACTTC. It specifies CASSWARGQETQYF. J is TRBJ2-5 and V is TRBV19, with D maybe TRBD1 (6 bases). This CDR3 has 14 residues. V lost 5 bases and J lost 2, with 12 bases in between. Germline values: CDR1 LNHDA, CDR2 SQIVND (reference sequence).

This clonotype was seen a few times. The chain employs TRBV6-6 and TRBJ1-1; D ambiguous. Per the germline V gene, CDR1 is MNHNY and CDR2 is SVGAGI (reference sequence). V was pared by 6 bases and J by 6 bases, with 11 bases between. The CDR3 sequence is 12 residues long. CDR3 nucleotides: TGTGCCAGCAGCTCCTCGCGGTCTGAAGCTTTCTTT. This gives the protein CASSSSRSEAFF.

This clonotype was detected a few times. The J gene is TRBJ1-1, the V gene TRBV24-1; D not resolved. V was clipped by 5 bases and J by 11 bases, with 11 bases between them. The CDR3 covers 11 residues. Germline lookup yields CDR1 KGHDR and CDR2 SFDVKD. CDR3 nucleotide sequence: TGTGCCACCAGTGGTCCCGCCGGGGCTTTCTTT. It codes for CATSGPAGAFF.

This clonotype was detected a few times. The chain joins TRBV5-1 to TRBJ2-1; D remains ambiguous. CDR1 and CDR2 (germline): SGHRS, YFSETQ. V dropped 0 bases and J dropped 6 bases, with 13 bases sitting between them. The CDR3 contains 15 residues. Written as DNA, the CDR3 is TGCGCCAGCAGCTTGGAAGGCCTGCTAGGCAATGAGCAGTTCTTC. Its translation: CASSLEGLLGNEQFF.

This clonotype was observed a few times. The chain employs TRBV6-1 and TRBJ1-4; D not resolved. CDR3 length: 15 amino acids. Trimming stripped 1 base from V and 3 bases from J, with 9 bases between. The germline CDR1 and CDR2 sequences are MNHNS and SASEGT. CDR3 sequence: CASSEVWAANEKLFF. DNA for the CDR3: TGTGCCAGCAGTGAAGTTTGGGCAGCTAATGAAAAACTGTTTTTT.

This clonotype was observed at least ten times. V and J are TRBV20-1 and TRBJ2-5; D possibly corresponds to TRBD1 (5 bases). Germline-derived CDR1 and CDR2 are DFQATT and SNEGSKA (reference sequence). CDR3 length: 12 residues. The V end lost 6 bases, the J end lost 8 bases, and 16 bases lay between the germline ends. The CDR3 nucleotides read TGCAGTGCCCTGGGCGACAGAGCTACCCAGTACTTC. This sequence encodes CSALGDRATQYF.

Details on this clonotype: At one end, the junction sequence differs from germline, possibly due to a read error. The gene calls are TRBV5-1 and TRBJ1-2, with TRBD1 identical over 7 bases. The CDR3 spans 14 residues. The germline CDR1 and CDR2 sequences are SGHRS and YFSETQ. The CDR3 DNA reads TGCGCCAGCAGATTGGGGACAGCTAACTATGGCTACACCTTC. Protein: CASRLGTANYGYTF. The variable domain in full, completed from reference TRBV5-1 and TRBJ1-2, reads KAGVTQTPRYLIKTRGQQVTLSCSPISGHRSVSWYQQTPGQGLQFLFEYFSETQRNKGNFPGRFSGRQFSNSRSEMNVSTLELGDSALYLCASRLGTANYGYTFGSGTRLTVV.

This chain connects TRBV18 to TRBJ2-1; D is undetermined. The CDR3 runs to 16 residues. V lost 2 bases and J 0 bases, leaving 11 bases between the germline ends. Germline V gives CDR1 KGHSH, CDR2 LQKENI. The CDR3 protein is CASSPSLGSSYNEQFF. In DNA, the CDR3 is TGTGCCAGCTCACCATCCCTTGGCAGCTCCTACAATGAGCAGTTCTTC. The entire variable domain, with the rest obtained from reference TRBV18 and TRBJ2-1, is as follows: NAGVMQNPRHLVRRRGQEARLRCSPMKGHSHVYWYRQLPEEGLKFMVYLQKENIIDESGMPKERFSAEFPKEGPSILRIQQVVRGDSAAYFCASSPSLGSSYNEQFFGPGTRLTVL.

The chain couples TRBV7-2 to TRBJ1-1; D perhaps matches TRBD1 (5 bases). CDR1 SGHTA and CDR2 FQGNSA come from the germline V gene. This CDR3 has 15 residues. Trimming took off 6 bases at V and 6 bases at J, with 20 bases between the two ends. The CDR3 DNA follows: TGTGCCAGCAGTTCTGGGTCCCTATGGGGGGCTGAAGCTTTCTTT. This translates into CASSSGSLWGAEAFF.

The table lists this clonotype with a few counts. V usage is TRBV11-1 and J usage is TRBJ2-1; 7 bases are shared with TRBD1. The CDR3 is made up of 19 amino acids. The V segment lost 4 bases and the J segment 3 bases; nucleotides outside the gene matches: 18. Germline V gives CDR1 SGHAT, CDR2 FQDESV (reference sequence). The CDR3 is CASSSGKGIGAGGYNEQFF. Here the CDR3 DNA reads TGTGCCAGCAGCTCCGGGAAGGGTATTGGGGCAGGGGGCTACAATGAGCAGTTCTTC.

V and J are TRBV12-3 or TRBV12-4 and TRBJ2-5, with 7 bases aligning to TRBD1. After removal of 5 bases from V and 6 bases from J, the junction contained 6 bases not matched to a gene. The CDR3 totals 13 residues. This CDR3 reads CASSPQGEQTQYF. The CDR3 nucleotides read TGTGCCAGCAGTCCCCAGGGGGAGCAGACCCAGTACTTC.